The entry below gives a single T cell receptor (beta chain) sequence along with its context. V lost 1 base to trimming and J lost 8 bases, with 11 bases between them. CDR3 size: 13 residues. Germline assignment: CDR1 SGHAT and CDR2 FQNNGV. The data stem from a study of blood T cell repertoires in COVID-19. Looking at the study overall: Sites in the United States, Italy and Spain provided acute and convalescent COVID-19 samples.

TCRdb's copy holds only in-frame clones and misses some; the assay was immunoSEQ multiplex PCR. The profile covers about 180,000 clones, with over 70% appearing a single time and under 15% taken by the ten largest. The chain joins TRBV11-2 to TRBJ1-2; D is undetermined. This receptor was identified in a man aged 60 to 69 who had been exposed to COVID-19. The sequencing input was PBMCs or T cells enriched from blood (not recorded which). The CDR3, as DNA: TGTGCCAGCAGCTTAGCACCTGTCGGGGGCTACACCTTC. It codes for CASSLAPVGGYTF. Full variable domain (rest looked up from reference TRBV11-2 and TRBJ1-2): EAGVAQSPRYKIIEKRQSVAFWCNPISGHATLYWYQQILGQGPKLLIQFQNNGVVDDSQLPKDRFSAERLKGVDSTLKIQPAKLEDSAVYLCASSLAPVGGYTFGSGTRLTVV.